These 6 T cell receptor beta chains were sequenced from one sample in a study of shared clonotypes between healthy human individuals. Produced via immunoSEQ multiplex PCR; TCRdb's table is partial and in-frame only. The table includes about 1 million clones, around 76% detected once. The sequencing sample was made of memory CD4+ T cells sorted from blood. Subset described: CD45RA-negative fraction. The receptors shown here come from a man aged 18 to 30 in good health.

V usage is TRBV27 and J usage is TRBJ2-3; 13 bases fit TRBD2. The CDR3 is 16 residues long. In germline, CDR1 is MNHEY, CDR2 SMNVEV (reference sequence). Trimming at V came to 5 bases and at J to 8 bases, leaving 10 bases not matched to a gene. DNA for the CDR3: TGTGCCAGCAGTACCCGGACTAGCGGGGGAAGGGGTACGCAGTATTTT. Translating it yields CASSTRTSGGRGTQYF.

Worth noting for this clone: Other DNA sequences of this sample code for an identical CDR3. The chain couples TRBV15 to TRBJ1-5; D is ambiguous. The CDR3 runs 13 residues. Trimming cost V 8 bases and J 0 bases, with 8 bases left between them. Germline assignment: CDR1 LNHNV and CDR2 YYDKDF (reference sequence). CDR3 in DNA: TGTGCCACCTCGACGGGTAGCAATCAGCCCCAGCATTTT. This gives the protein CATSTGSNQPQHF.

The gene calls are TRBV27 and TRBJ2-3, with D perhaps matching TRBD1 or TRBD2 (5 bases each). The CDR3 is 15 amino acids. Germline values: CDR1 MNHEY, CDR2 SMNVEV (reference sequence). Trimming cost V 4 bases and J 2 bases, with 13 bases left between them. The CDR3 is CASSSPRGVTDTQYF. CDR3 sequence (DNA): TGTGCCAGCAGTTCCCCCCGAGGGGTCACAGATACGCAGTATTTT.

The chain couples TRBV7-9 to TRBJ2-1, with 10 bases that match TRBD2. The CDR3 extends over 17 amino acids. V was pared by 5 bases and J by 7 bases, with 14 bases of the junction left unmatched. The V gene's germline CDR1 is SEHNR and CDR2 FQNEAQ (reference sequence). CDR3 loop: CASSPRSGLAPLNEQFF. CDR3 sequence (DNA): TGTGCCAGCAGCCCAAGGTCGGGACTAGCGCCCCTTAATGAGCAGTTCTTC.

This clone was counted a few times. This chain links TRBV14 with TRBJ2-5, with TRBD1 matching over 8 bases. The V and J ends lost 4 bases and 4 bases, in that order; junction bases with no gene match: 8. CDR1 is SGHDN, CDR2 FVKESK, per germline. CDR3 length: 15 residues. The CDR3 DNA sequence: TGTGCCAGCAGCCCACCCGGACAGGGCGGAGAGACCCAGTACTTC. This encodes CASSPPGQGGETQYF.

This chain connects TRBV7-9 to TRBJ1-6; unclear D gene. Between the trimmed V and J ends, which lost 6 bases and 8 bases, there was a span of 11 bases. The CDR3 covers 13 residues. Germline lookup yields CDR1 SEHNR and CDR2 FQNEAQ (reference sequence). CDR3 DNA: TGTGCCAGCAGACCACCGGCCTATTCACCCCTCCACTTT. This gives the protein CASRPPAYSPLHF.